This T cell receptor (beta chain) emerged from a study of T-cell reconstitution after alpha-beta-depleted transplantation in children. A TCRbeta library incorporating unique molecular identifiers was prepared. One entry per CDR3 protein results from TCRdb running MiXCR on the PCR reads. This table has around 360,000 distinct CDR3 sequences, about 9.3% appearing once. The source is a human donor who donated a stem cell graft to a child with acute lymphoblastic leukemia. The sequencing used PBMCs from the stem cell graft donor, collected from the stem cell graft.

As DNA, the CDR3 is TGCGCCAGCAGCTCGGGCAGGGGACTCGACGAGCAGTACTTC. It specifies CASSSGRGLDEQYF. V is TRBV5-1 and J is TRBJ2-7; the D call may be TRBD1 or TRBD2 (6 bases each). The V end was cut by 3 bases, the J end by 5 bases, with 15 bases between. There are 14 residues in the CDR3. Germline V CDR1 and CDR2: SGHRS, YFSETQ.